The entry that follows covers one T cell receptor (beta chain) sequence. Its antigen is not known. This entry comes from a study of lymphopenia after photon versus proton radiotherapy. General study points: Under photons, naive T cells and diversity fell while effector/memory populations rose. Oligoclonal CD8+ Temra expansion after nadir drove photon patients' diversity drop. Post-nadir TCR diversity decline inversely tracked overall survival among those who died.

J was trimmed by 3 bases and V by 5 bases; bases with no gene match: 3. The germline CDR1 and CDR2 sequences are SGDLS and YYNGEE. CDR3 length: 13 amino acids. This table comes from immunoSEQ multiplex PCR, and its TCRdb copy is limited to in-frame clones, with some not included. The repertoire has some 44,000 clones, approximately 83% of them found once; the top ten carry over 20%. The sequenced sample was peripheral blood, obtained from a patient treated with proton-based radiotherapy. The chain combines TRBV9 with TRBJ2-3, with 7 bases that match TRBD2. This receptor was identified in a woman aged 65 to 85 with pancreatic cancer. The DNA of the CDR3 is TGTGCCAGCAGAGGAGCGGGAACAGATACGCAGTATTTT. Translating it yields CASRGAGTDTQYF.